This T cell receptor beta chain was recovered during a study of cytomegalovirus exposure and HLA in healthy donors. The PCR was carried out with 60 Vbeta primers and 13 Jbeta primers. Original analysis: Tens of millions of unique TCR beta chains, roughly 10 million shared, were counted in a later analysis. Data came from immunoSEQ multiplex PCR; TCRdb stores just in-frame clones and leaves some out. D and trimming come from the DNA, and the V and J calls and clone size come from that table. Here the sample spans under 120,000 clones, around 60% being singletons. Comment on this clone: Its antigen is unknown.

Study-level points and caveats: V- and J-gene trimming of TCR beta was linked (in a later analysis) to a missense DCLRE1C variant.

Germline V gives CDR1 GTSNPN, CDR2 SVGIG (reference sequence). V lost 1 base and J 5 bases, leaving 20 bases between the germline ends. The CDR3 runs 16 residues. Input material: PBMCs. This TCR derives from a man aged 30-40 years in good health and CMV-seropositive. This chain uses TRBV30 with TRBJ2-5; maybe TRBD2 (6 bases). This CDR3 reads CAWSGLGLWVRETQYF. The CDR3 nucleotides are TGTGCCTGGAGTGGTCTGGGACTGTGGGTGCGGGAGACCCAGTACTTC.